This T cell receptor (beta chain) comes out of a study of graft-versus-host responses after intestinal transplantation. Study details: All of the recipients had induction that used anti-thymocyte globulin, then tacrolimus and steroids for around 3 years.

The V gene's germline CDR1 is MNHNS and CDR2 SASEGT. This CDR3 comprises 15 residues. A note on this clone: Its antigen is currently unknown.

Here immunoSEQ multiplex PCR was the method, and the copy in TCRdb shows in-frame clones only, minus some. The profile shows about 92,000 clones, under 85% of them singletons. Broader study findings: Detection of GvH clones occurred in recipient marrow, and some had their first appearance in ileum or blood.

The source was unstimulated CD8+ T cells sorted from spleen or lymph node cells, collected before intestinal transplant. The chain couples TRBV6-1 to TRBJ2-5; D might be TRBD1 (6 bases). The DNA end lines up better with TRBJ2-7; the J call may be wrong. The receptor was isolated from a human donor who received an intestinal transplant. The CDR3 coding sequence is TGTGCCAGCCTTGATGAGGGGGTAATCTCCTACGAGCAGTACTTC. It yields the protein CASLDEGVISYEQYF.